These 23 T cell receptor beta chains share one sample of origin, sequenced in a study of shared T cell receptors in the human thymus. The assay was immunoSEQ multiplex PCR, and TCRdb's table has in-frame clones only and misses some. The repertoire holds over 450,000 clones, approximately 78% seen once, with about 0.013% in the top ten. The same sample was also studied in work on human thymus T cells.

Sequenced input: thymocytes. The origin of the receptors is a boy younger than two with a congenital heart defect.

The J gene is TRBJ2-5, the V gene TRBV11-2; the D gene is possibly TRBD2 (7 bases). This CDR3 has 16 amino acids. In germline, CDR1 is SGHAT, CDR2 FQNNGV. Trimming stripped 4 bases from V and 1 base from J, with 16 bases between. This CDR3 is CASSSLAAGAQETQYF. Written as DNA, the CDR3 is TGTGCCAGCAGCTCCCTAGCGGCGGGGGCCCAAGAGACCCAGTACTTC. Full variable domain (rest looked up from reference TRBV11-2 and TRBJ2-5): EAGVAQSPRYKIIEKRQSVAFWCNPISGHATLYWYQQILGQGPKLLIQFQNNGVVDDSQLPKDRFSAERLKGVDSTLKIQPAKLEDSAVYLCASSSLAAGAQETQYFGPGTRLLVL.

The chain has TRBV7-6 and TRBJ1-1; D is unclear. Between the trimmed V and J ends, which lost 5 bases and 1 base, there was a span of 20 bases. Germline CDR1 reads SGHVS; CDR2 reads FNYEAQ. This CDR3 spans 17 amino acids. The CDR3 sequence is CASSPHQVPAENTEAFF. The DNA for the CDR3 is TGTGCCAGCAGCCCGCACCAGGTACCGGCAGAGAACACTGAAGCTTTCTTT.

The chain is built from TRBV7-9 and TRBJ1-5; D gene uncertain. This CDR3 is built from 16 residues. Trimming took off 1 base at V and 7 bases at J, with 17 bases between the two ends. The germline V gene encodes CDR1 SEHNR and CDR2 FQNEAQ (reference sequence). DNA for the CDR3: TGTGCCAGCAGCTTAGGTCCGGAGACCCACGGGCAGCCCCAGCATTTT. It translates to CASSLGPETHGQPQHF.

This rearrangement joins TRBV28 to TRBJ2-3, with 7 bases aligning to TRBD2. Unmatched junction bases numbered 13, after V lost 5 bases and J lost 2 bases. The CDR3 runs 17 residues. Germline loops: CDR1 MDHEN, CDR2 SYDVKM. CDR3 region: CASSLSLNSGPTDTQYF. The CDR3 DNA reads TGTGCCAGCAGTCTCTCCCTCAATAGCGGGCCCACAGATACGCAGTATTTT.

The CDR3 sequence is CASSEAGGTGRAEAFF. The CDR3 region has the DNA TGTGCCAGCAGTGAAGCAGGGGGGACAGGGAGGGCTGAAGCTTTCTTT. The chain is built from TRBV6-1 and TRBJ1-1, with 9 bases that match TRBD1. V was clipped by 0 bases and J by 6 bases; unmatched bases: 8. This CDR3 region has 16 residues. In germline, CDR1 is MNHNS, CDR2 SASEGT.

The J gene is TRBJ2-7, the V gene TRBV5-5, with D unresolved. The CDR3 is made up of 15 amino acids. CDR1 is SGHKS, CDR2 YYEKEE, per germline (reference sequence). With 0 bases removed from V and 0 bases from J, the gap between germline ends came to 10 bases. DNA of the CDR3: TGTGCCAGCAGCTTGGGCGCCCTACCCTCCTACGAGCAGTACTTC. Protein: CASSLGALPSYEQYF.

This chain uses TRBV5-1 with TRBJ2-7; no definite D call. Trimming shortened V by 4 bases and J by 3 bases, and 11 bases separated the two germline ends. This CDR3 region has 13 residues. In germline, CDR1 is SGHRS, CDR2 YFSETQ. The chain's CDR3 is CASSLMAHYEQYF. For the CDR3, the DNA is TGCGCCAGCAGCCTCATGGCCCACTACGAGCAGTACTTC.

The V call is TRBV11-3, the J call TRBJ2-7, with 7 bases aligning to TRBD1. Germline V gene sequence: CDR1 SGHNT, CDR2 YENEEA. V lost 4 bases, J lost 0 bases, and 6 bases stayed unmatched. The CDR3 extends over 15 amino acids. In DNA form, the CDR3 reads TGTGCCAGCAGCTACCACAGGGGAAGCTCCTACGAGCAGTACTTC. It codes for CASSYHRGSSYEQYF. The full variable domain, completed using reference TRBV11-3 and TRBJ2-7, is EAGVVQSPRYKIIEKKQPVAFWCNPISGHNTLYWYLQNLGQGPELLIRYENEEAVDDSQLPKDRFSAERLKGVDSTLKIQPAELGDSAVYLCASSYHRGSSYEQYFGPGTRLTVT.

The V call is TRBV4-1, the J call TRBJ1-3; the D gene is possibly TRBD1 (6 bases). Germline V gene data show CDR1 as MGHRA and CDR2 as YSYEKL. Trimming cost V 0 bases and J 0 bases, with 15 bases left between them. The CDR3 loop spans 18 amino acids. The CDR3 bases are TGCGCCAGCAGCCAAGATCACCCCCCGGACAGCTCTGGAAACACCATATATTTT. Translated: CASSQDHPPDSSGNTIYF.

The chain uses TRBV14 and TRBJ2-7, with TRBD1 matching 9 bases. The CDR3 loop spans 19 amino acids. Germline-derived CDR1 and CDR2 are SGHDN and FVKESK. Trimming removed 4 bases from V and 4 bases from J; junction bases left unmatched: 20. CDR3 DNA sequence: TGTGCCAGCAGCCCACAAGACAGGGGGAATGAGGGGGTCCAATACGAGCAGTACTTC. This translates into CASSPQDRGNEGVQYEQYF.

This clone appeared a few times. The chain joins TRBV6-1 to TRBJ1-5; 8 nucleotides agree with TRBD1. Germline values: CDR1 MNHNS, CDR2 SASEGT. The CDR3 runs to 18 residues. The V and J ends lost 2 bases and 0 bases, in that order; junction bases with no gene match: 9. DNA of the CDR3: TGTGCCAGCAGTGAACCTACAGGGGGGAATTATAGCAATCAGCCCCAGCATTTT. As protein: CASSEPTGGNYSNQPQHF.

Written as DNA, the CDR3 is TGTGCCAGCAGCGGTGAAGCCTTGACTAGCCAGACAGATACGCAGTATTTT. It translates to CASSGEALTSQTDTQYF. The chain joins TRBV7-2 to TRBJ2-3, with 7 bases lining up with TRBD2. Germline assignment: CDR1 SGHTA and CDR2 FQGNSA. The V gene end was trimmed by 5 bases and the J gene end by 3 bases; junction bases not matched to a gene: 14. The CDR3 has 17 amino acids.

J is TRBJ1-6 and V is TRBV9; a possible D gene is TRBD1 (5 bases). Trimming pared 4 bases from V and 7 bases from J, leaving 12 bases between. The germline V gene encodes CDR1 SGDLS and CDR2 YYNGEE. The CDR3 extends over 14 amino acids. CDR3 nucleotide sequence: TGTGCCAGCAGCCCGGTTGGGGGGAATTCACCCCTCCACTTT. Protein: CASSPVGGNSPLHF.

This clone was seen a handful of times. The genes are TRBV25-1 and TRBJ1-3; D remains ambiguous. The CDR3 is 13 residues long. Germline-derived CDR1 and CDR2 are MGHDK and SYGVNS. V was cut by 6 bases and J by 8 bases, with 14 bases left in between. The CDR3 loop is CASRAEDPHTIYF. Written as DNA, the CDR3 is TGTGCCAGCAGGGCGGAGGATCCGCACACCATATATTTT.

The V call is TRBV27, the J call TRBJ2-3; D is possibly TRBD2 (6 bases). V was cut by 3 bases and J by 5 bases, with 15 bases left in between. The CDR3 runs to 15 residues. Germline V gene sequence: CDR1 MNHEY, CDR2 SMNVEV (reference sequence). The CDR3 loop is CASSLESSDQDTQYF. CDR3 nucleotides: TGTGCCAGCAGTTTGGAGTCTAGCGACCAAGATACGCAGTATTTT.

The V gene is TRBV14, the J gene TRBJ2-3; maybe TRBD2 (6 bases). Germline V lookup: CDR1 SGHDN, CDR2 FVKESK. Trimming shortened V by 1 base and J by 2 bases, and 19 bases separated the two germline ends. There are 18 residues in the CDR3. This CDR3 reads CASSQGSPPEGHTDTQYF. In DNA form, the CDR3 reads TGTGCCAGCAGCCAAGGCTCTCCCCCGGAGGGCCACACAGATACGCAGTATTTT.

This clone was found once. V and J are TRBV19 and TRBJ1-5; 9 positions match TRBD1. The CDR3 covers 15 residues. Germline trimming cut 2 bases from V and 3 bases from J; bases unmatched to any gene: 2. Germline V lookup: CDR1 LNHDA, CDR2 SQIVND (reference sequence). The CDR3 here is CASSITGGVNQPQHF. The CDR3 DNA reads TGTGCCAGTAGTATAACAGGGGGCGTCAATCAGCCCCAGCATTTT.

The V call is TRBV5-4, the J call TRBJ2-3; D might be TRBD2 (7 bases). The CDR3 is 19 residues long. V gave up 0 bases and J gave up 2 bases, with 22 bases separating them. CDR1 SGHNT and CDR2 YYREEE come from the germline V gene (reference sequence). The CDR3 reads CASSLGDKGEGVNTDTQYF. CDR3 DNA sequence: TGTGCCAGCAGCTTGGGGGACAAAGGGGAGGGAGTAAACACAGATACGCAGTATTTT.

The rearrangement joins TRBV4-3 to TRBJ2-3; 9 positions match TRBD2. This CDR3 is built from 16 residues. The V gene's germline CDR1 is LGHNA and CDR2 YSLEER. V was pared by 4 bases and J by 3 bases, with 8 bases of the junction left unmatched. The CDR3 here is CASSPGTSIRTDTQYF. Written as DNA, the CDR3 is TGCGCCAGCAGCCCTGGGACTAGCATTCGAACAGATACGCAGTATTTT.

This clone was found once. The rearrangement joins TRBV28 to TRBJ2-7, with 8 nucleotides matching TRBD2. CDR3 length: 14 amino acids. The V gene end was trimmed by 2 bases and the J gene end by 6 bases; junction bases not matched to a gene: 6. Germline assignment: CDR1 MDHEN and CDR2 SYDVKM. DNA for the CDR3: TGTGCCAGCAGTTTAGGCGGGAGGTTAGTCGAGCAGTACTTC. As protein: CASSLGGRLVEQYF.

This clone was seen more than once but under ten times. The V and J genes are TRBV27 and TRBJ2-1, with D possibly matching TRBD2 (5 bases). CDR3 length equals 12 residues. Deletions cut 6 bases from V and 5 bases from J, with 8 bases between. Germline V CDR1 and CDR2: MNHEY, SMNVEV (reference sequence). This CDR3 is CASSWGDNEQFF. DNA for the CDR3: TGTGCCAGCAGCTGGGGAGACAATGAGCAGTTCTTC.

The chain joins TRBV25-1 to TRBJ2-3, with 12 bases lining up with TRBD2. This CDR3 has 17 residues. Germline V CDR1 and CDR2: MGHDK, SYGVNS. Trimming removed 3 bases from V and 4 bases from J; junction bases left unmatched: 8. For the CDR3, the DNA is TGTGCCAGCAGTGATTCCACTAGCGGGGGGTATCCAGATACGCAGTATTTT. Its protein is CASSDSTSGGYPDTQYF.

The chain recombines TRBV30 with TRBJ2-5; D unclear. CDR3 length equals 12 residues. Trimming cost V 2 bases and J 9 bases, with 13 bases left between them. Germline V gene data show CDR1 as GTSNPN and CDR2 as SVGIG (reference sequence). CDR3 in DNA: TGTGCCTGGAGTCCGAGTCCACCTGCCCAGTACTTC. Encoded protein: CAWSPSPPAQYF.